This T cell receptor (beta chain) was identified during a study of OX40 agonist ivuxolimab in advanced cancers. Regarding the research as a whole: The costimulatory receptor OX40 (CD134) was targeted by ivuxolimab, a fully human IgG2 agonistic monoclonal antibody. The paper covers the monotherapy dose-escalation part of the phase I ivuxolimab trial, which included N = 52 patients. The purpose of peripheral TCRbeta sequencing was to test whether ivuxolimab changed TCR sequence diversity and led to clonal T-cell expansion. Intravenous ivuxolimab was administered to patients every 2 weeks at six dose levels: 0.01, 0.1, 0.3, 1.5, 3 and 10 mg/kg. Partial responses occurred in three dose-escalation patients: two with cutaneous melanoma and one with hepatocellular carcinoma. The dose-escalation cohort was 82.7% male with a mean age of 60 years, ranging from roughly 20 to 85. Patients were allowed to have had prior anti-PD-1, anti-PD-L1 or anti-CTLA-4 therapy, and around 40% of the dose-escalation patients had previously received checkpoint inhibitors. Of the approximately 53 patients in dose escalation, about 20 had hepatocellular carcinoma, about 15 had melanoma, 9 had renal cell carcinoma and 9 had head and neck cancer.

Broad study findings and their caveats: On average, CD8+ T cells showed more expanded clones than CD4+ T cells after ivuxolimab. The antigen specificity of the clonally expanded peripheral T cells was not determined. Low levels of normalized T-cell clonal expansion were also shown by some nonresponding patients. At doses of 0.1 to 3.0 mg/kg, clonal expansion of both CD4+ and CD8+ blood T cells was observed from baseline to week 6. In the 0.1-3.0 mg/kg groups, partial responders had among the lowest normalized peripheral clonal expansion, particularly in CD8+ T cells.

Comment on this clone: Its antigen target is currently unknown. Per-nucleotide qualities are absent, and no much larger clonotype sits a single base away.

Patients with a history of autoimmune disease or receiving systemic immunosuppression were excluded from the trial. In every dose cohort, peripheral blood was drawn for TCR sequencing at baseline, cycle 4 day 1, and cycle 7 day 1. Samples came from an open-label, multicenter, first-in-human phase I dose-escalation trial of ivuxolimab. Adults with locally advanced or metastatic head and neck squamous cell, hepatocellular, melanoma or renal cell carcinoma were enrolled in the trial. Before TCR sequencing, CD4+ and CD8+ T cells were separately sorted from peripheral blood. Genomic DNA was isolated from the sorted cells so that the TCRbeta CDR3 region could be sequenced. The immunoSEQ Assay was used for sequencing of TCRbeta CDR3 regions. Sourced from immuneACCESS, this table was stored by TCRdb with only in-frame sequences that have V and J called. A share of the clones is absent; for the studies checked, an unresolved V gene accounts for under half, and the remainder has no known explanation. This sample has over 10,000 clones in its table, and about 87% of those were observed once. The top ten hold around 48% of the sample.

The starting material was CD4+ or CD8+ T cells sorted from blood, obtained in a trial of the OX40 agonist ivuxolimab. The TCR sequence derives from an adult with an advanced solid tumor such as melanoma, head and neck, liver or kidney cancer.

The CDR3 protein is CASSSTELARDYNEQFF. The DNA sequence is TGTGCCAGCAGCTCGACAGAACTAGCGCGGGACTACAATGAGCAGTTCTTC. The chain is encoded by TRBV7-6 joined to TRBJ2-1; a stretch of 7 junction bases matches TRBD2. Including cysteine and phenylalanine, the CDR3 has 17 amino acids. The retained sequence is limited to the CDR3, 51 bases, with the frame set at the first base. Compared with germline, V lacks 4 bases and J lacks 3 bases; bases without a gene match: 12. According to the germline V gene, CDR1 reads SGHVS and CDR2 reads FNYEAQ. The CDR3, completed at both ends by the reference TRBV7-6 and TRBJ2-1 genes, gives the full variable domain GAGVSQSPRYKVTKRGQDVALRCDPISGHVSLYWYRQALGQGPEFLTYFNYEAQQDKSGLPNDRFSAERPEGSISTLTIQRTEQRDSAMYRCASSSTELARDYNEQFFGPGTRLTVL.